The rows below give T cell receptor beta chains drawn from one sample of a study of blood T cell repertoires in COVID-19. Assay: immunoSEQ multiplex PCR; the TCRdb copy retains only in-frame clones and omits some. Found here are about 91,000 clones, nearly 90% of them singletons; the top ten hold 3.5% to 5.5%. The sequenced sample was peripheral blood. The receptors come from a man between 65 and 85 years old with acute or convalescent COVID-19. The CDR3 runs from the conserved cysteine through the conserved F or W. Each record gives: V gene, clone size, J gene, D gene, CDR3 protein, CDR3 DNA. D genes are given only for firm matches. Clone size is stated in some rows and not others, as once, few, many or a class when expanded.

V: TRBV5-1; size: -; J: TRBJ1-3; D: TRBD1; CDR3: CASSPRPGGEGNTIYF; DNA: TGCGCCAGCAGCCCCCGGCCAGGGGGCGAAGGAAACACCATATATTTT
V: TRBV6-5; size: -; J: TRBJ2-7; D: -; CDR3: CASRGIYEQYF; DNA: TGTGCCAGCAGGGGCATCTACGAGCAGTACTTC
V: TRBV29-1; size: -; J: TRBJ2-3; D: TRBD2; CDR3: CSERGVTDTQYF; DNA: TGCAGCGAGCGGGGGGTCACAGATACGCAGTATTTT
V: TRBV5-1; size: -; J: TRBJ1-1; D: TRBD1; CDR3: CASSLTGGGWSANTEAFF; DNA: TGCGCCAGCAGCCTGACAGGGGGCGGATGGTCGGCGAACACTGAAGCTTTCTTT
V: TRBV6-5; size: once; J: TRBJ2-1; D: TRBD2; CDR3: CASFHSGGGEQFF; DNA: TGTGCCAGCTTCCACTCGGGGGGGGGTGAGCAGTTCTTC
V: TRBV19; size: -; J: TRBJ2-5; D: -; CDR3: CASSGGVAQETQYF; DNA: TGTGCCAGTAGTGGGGGCGTTGCCCAAGAGACCCAGTACTTC
V: TRBV7-8; size: -; J: TRBJ2-7; D: -; CDR3: CASSLVAGRSYEQYF; DNA: TGTGCCAGCAGCTTAGTGGCGGGGCGCTCCTACGAGCAGTACTTC
V: TRBV5-1; size: -; J: TRBJ2-5; D: TRBD2; CDR3: CASSQRGGQTQYF; DNA: TGCGCCAGCAGCCAGCGGGGGGGCCAGACCCAGTACTTC
V: TRBV5-1; size: few; J: TRBJ1-1; D: TRBD1; CDR3: CASKREGQGGTEAFF; DNA: TGCGCCAGCAAACGCGAAGGACAGGGTGGGACTGAAGCTTTCTTT
V: TRBV11-1; size: -; J: TRBJ2-3; D: -; CDR3: CASSLAALADTQYF; DNA: TGTGCCAGCAGCTTAGCGGCCTTGGCAGATACGCAGTATTTT
V: TRBV3-1/TRBV3-2; size: -; J: TRBJ1-4; D: -; CDR3: CASSQEGEVEKLFF; DNA: TGTGCCAGCAGCCAAGAGGGGGAGGTTGAAAAACTGTTTTTT
V: TRBV21-1; size: -; J: TRBJ1-4; D: -; CDR3: CASSNLGEKEKLFF; DNA: TGTGCCAGCAGCAACCTCGGGGAGAAGGAAAAACTGTTTTTT
V: TRBV6-5; size: -; J: TRBJ1-1; D: -; CDR3: CASSWTENTEAFF; DNA: TGTGCCAGCAGCTGGACAGAGAACACTGAAGCTTTCTTT
V: TRBV19; size: -; J: TRBJ2-3; D: -; CDR3: CASNSRLTDTQYF; DNA: TGTGCCAGTAACTCCCGACTGACCGATACGCAGTATTTT
V: TRBV18; size: few; J: TRBJ2-2; D: TRBD1; CDR3: CASAIRTGATGELFF; DNA: TGTGCCAGCGCGATCCGGACAGGGGCCACCGGGGAGCTGTTTTTT
V: TRBV7-8; size: few; J: TRBJ1-5; D: -; CDR3: CASSPLRSDNQPQHF; DNA: TGTGCCAGCAGTCCCTTGAGGAGTGACAATCAGCCCCAGCATTTT
V: TRBV7-8; size: -; J: TRBJ2-5; D: TRBD2; CDR3: CASSLVLPSGGPSQETQYF; DNA: TGTGCCAGCAGCTTAGTCCTACCTAGCGGGGGGCCTTCTCAAGAGACCCAGTACTTC
V: TRBV19; size: -; J: TRBJ1-2; D: -; CDR3: CASNTGIGGYGYTF; DNA: TGTGCCAGTAATACAGGGATTGGAGGCTATGGCTACACCTTC
V: TRBV4-1; size: -; J: TRBJ2-5; D: -; CDR3: CASSQDLAREAQYF; DNA: TGCGCCAGCAGCCAAGATCTTGCCCGCGAGGCCCAGTACTTC
V: TRBV9; size: -; J: TRBJ1-1; D: -; CDR3: CASSVVGGETEAFF; DNA: TGTGCCAGCAGCGTAGTAGGGGGGGAAACTGAAGCTTTCTTT
V: TRBV28; size: -; J: TRBJ1-2; D: -; CDR3: CASSLGQGFYYGYTF; DNA: TGTGCCAGCAGTTTAGGGCAGGGTTTTTACTATGGCTACACCTTC
V: TRBV6-5; size: -; J: TRBJ2-1; D: TRBD1; CDR3: CASSFGQGQGYNEQFF; DNA: TGTGCCAGCAGTTTCGGTCAGGGACAGGGCTACAATGAGCAGTTCTTC